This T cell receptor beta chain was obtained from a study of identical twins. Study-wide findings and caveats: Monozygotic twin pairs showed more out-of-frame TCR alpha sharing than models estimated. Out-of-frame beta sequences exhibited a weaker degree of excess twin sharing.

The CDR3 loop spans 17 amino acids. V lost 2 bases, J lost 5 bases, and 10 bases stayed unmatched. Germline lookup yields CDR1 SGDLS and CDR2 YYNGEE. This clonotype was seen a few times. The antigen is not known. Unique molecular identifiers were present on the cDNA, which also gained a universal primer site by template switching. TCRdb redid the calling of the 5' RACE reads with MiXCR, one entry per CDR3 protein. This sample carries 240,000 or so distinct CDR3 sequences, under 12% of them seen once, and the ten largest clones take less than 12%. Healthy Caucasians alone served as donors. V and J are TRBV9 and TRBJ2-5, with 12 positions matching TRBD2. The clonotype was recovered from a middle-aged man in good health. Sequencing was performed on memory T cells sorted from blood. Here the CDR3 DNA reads TGTGCCAGCAGCGTCGGACTAGCGGGATCCGTAATGGAGACCCAGTACTTC. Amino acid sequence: CASSVGLAGSVMETQYF.